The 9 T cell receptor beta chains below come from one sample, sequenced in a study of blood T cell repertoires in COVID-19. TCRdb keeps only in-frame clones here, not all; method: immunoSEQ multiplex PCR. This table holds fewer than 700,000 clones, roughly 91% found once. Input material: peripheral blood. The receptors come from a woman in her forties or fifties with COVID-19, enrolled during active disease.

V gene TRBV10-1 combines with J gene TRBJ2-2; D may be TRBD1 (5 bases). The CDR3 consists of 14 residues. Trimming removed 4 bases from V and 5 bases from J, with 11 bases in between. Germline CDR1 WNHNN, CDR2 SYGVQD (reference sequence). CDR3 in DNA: TGCGCCAGCAGTGGTGCAGGGCGGACCGGGGAGCTGTTTTTT. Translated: CASSGAGRTGELFF.

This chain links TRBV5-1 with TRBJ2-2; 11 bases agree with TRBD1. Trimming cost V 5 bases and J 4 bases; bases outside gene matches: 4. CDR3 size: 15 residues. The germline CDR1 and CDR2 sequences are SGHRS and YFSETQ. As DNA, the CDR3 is TGCGCCAGCAGAATTGGGACAGGGGGCACCGGGGAGCTGTTTTTT. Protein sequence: CASRIGTGGTGELFF.

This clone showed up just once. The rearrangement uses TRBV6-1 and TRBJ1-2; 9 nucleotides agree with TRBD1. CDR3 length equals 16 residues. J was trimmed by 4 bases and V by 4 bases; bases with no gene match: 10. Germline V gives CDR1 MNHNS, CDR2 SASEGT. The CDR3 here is CASSASRTGEIYGYTF. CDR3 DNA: TGTGCCAGCAGTGCCTCAAGGACAGGGGAAATCTATGGCTACACCTTC.

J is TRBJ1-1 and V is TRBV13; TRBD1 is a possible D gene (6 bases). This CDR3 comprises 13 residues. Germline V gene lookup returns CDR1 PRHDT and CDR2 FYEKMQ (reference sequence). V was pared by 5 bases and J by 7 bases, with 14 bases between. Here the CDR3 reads CASSLRGGFEAFF. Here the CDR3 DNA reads TGTGCCAGCAGCCTCAGGGGCGGTTTTGAAGCTTTCTTT.

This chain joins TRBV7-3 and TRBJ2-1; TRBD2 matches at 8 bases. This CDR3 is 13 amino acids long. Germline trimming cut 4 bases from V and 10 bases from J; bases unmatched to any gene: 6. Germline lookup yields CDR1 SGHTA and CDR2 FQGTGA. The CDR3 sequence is CASSSSSSGEQFF. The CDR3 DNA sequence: TGTGCCAGCAGCTCCTCATCTAGCGGGGAGCAGTTCTTC.

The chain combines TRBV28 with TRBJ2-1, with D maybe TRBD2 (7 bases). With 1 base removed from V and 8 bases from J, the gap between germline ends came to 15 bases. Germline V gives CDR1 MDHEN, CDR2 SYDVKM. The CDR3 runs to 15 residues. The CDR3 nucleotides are TGTGCCAGCAGTTTATTGGGGGGGCGAGGTGATGAGCAGTTCTTC. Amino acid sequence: CASSLLGGRGDEQFF.

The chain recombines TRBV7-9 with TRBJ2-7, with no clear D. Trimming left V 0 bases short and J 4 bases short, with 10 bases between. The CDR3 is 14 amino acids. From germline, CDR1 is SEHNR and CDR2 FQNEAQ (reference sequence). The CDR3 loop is CASSLASLRYEQYF. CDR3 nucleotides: TGTGCCAGCAGCTTAGCTAGCCTTAGGTACGAGCAGTACTTC.

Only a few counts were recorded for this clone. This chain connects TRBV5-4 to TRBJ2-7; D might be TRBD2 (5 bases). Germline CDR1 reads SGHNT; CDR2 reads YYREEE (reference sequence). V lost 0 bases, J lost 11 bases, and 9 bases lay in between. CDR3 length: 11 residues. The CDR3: CASSLGGIEYF. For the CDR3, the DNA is TGTGCCAGCAGCTTGGGAGGGATCGAGTACTTC.

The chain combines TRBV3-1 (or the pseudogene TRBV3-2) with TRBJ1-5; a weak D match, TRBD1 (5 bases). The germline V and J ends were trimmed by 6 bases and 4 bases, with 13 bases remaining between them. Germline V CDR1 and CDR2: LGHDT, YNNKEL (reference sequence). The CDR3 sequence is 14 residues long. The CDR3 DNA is TGTGCCAGCAGTGTTGCGGGGGAAAATCAGCCCCAGCATTTT. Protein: CASSVAGENQPQHF.